One T cell receptor beta chain is described in this entry. Its antigen specificity is not known. Qualities for individual bases were not recorded, and no much larger clone is one base off. Sequencer: Illumina NovaSeq 6000. cDNA libraries for TCRalpha and TCRbeta were prepared by 5'RACE using constant-segment primers, with sample barcodes and unique molecular identifiers added. Trizol reagent was used to extract RNA from every sample. The libraries were amplified in two PCR steps, and the second step added a second sample barcode and Illumina TruSeq adapters. The libraries were sequenced on an Illumina NovaSeq using 2 x 150 bp paired-end reads. In the paper's pipeline: Reads were demultiplexed and collapsed into UMI-guided consensus sequences with migec v1.2.7. Using mixcr v2.1.11, UMI consensuses were aligned to TRA and TRB V and J templates and then assembled into clonotypes. A clonotype was counted as expanded or contracted only when both edgeR and NoisET called the clonotype significant, with the noise models trained on biological replicates. For edgeR calls, a false discovery rate-adjusted p below 0.01 and a log2 fold-change threshold of 1 were applied. As an exploratory analysis of dynamics, PCA with hierarchical clustering was applied to max-normalized trajectories of the 1000 most abundant clonotypes. Separately sequenced CD4+ and CD8+ repertoires were used to assign a CD4 or CD8 phenotype to each responding clone. TCRdb reprocessing: public reads trimmed at Q25 with fastp, clones called with MiXCR, in-frame beta chains kept. Entries are consolidated by CDR3 protein sequence, retaining the most common genes and DNA. The V and J calls and clone size come from TCRdb's table, not from the authors' own analysis. This sample gives about 150,000 distinct CDR3 sequences in total; approximately 14% of them show up just once. 13% to 15% of the sample rests with the top ten.

The data originate from a study of T-cell memory formation after mild COVID-19 (dated by TCRdb to the early 2020s). General notes on the study: TCR sequence clusters from the two donors were found to be largely donor specific. Longitudinal TCRalpha and TCRbeta repertoire sequencing tracked T-cell clones expanding and contracting after mild COVID-19 in a couple of donors. Two young, previously healthy adult volunteers, one female and one male, were included in the cohort.

The study at large found these results: Only a couple of mild cases were covered in the study, and larger cohorts including severe cases with pre-infection samples were considered necessary. Balanced CD4/CD8 phenotypes were observed for clones contracting from day 15 to 85, whereas a bias towards CD4+ was observed for a second wave of clones expanding from day 15 to 37. Some responding clones were found in pre-infection memory, which suggests that pre-existing cross-reactive memory T cells took part in the SARS-CoV-2 response. Contracting CD4+ clones were found mainly in CM and EM memory subsets, while CD8+ clones were enriched in EMRA. Whether the second-wave clones peaking on day 37 were SARS-CoV-2 specific was not confirmed.

Ficoll-Paque density gradient centrifugation was the method used to isolate PBMCs. The CDR3 goes from the cysteine to the phenylalanine over 15 residues. The kept DNA is CDR3 alone, 45 bases in frame from the first base. At the junction V is shortened by 4 bases and J by 5 bases, with 19 bases in between. CDR1 SGDLS and CDR2 YYNGEE were looked up in the germline V gene. Here the chain combines TRBV9 and TRBJ2-7; the D segment could be TRBD2, given 6 matching bases. The receptor was isolated from an adult woman who had mild COVID-19 (a few samples of this study predate the infection). The sample titles of this study are shuffled in the database, so cell type and time point are left out; the donor was told from shared clones. Sequenced input: PBMCs or a T cell subset sorted from them (not recorded which). The sequenced DNA: TGTGCCAGCAGCCCGTCCGGCGGGCGGGAACACGAGCAGTACTTC. It specifies CASSPSGGREHEQYF.